This T cell receptor (beta chain) came from a study of cytomegalovirus exposure and HLA in healthy donors. V was shortened by 7 bases and J by 1 base, with 14 bases between the two germline ends. The CDR3 is 14 residues long. Germline loops: CDR1 SGHRS, CDR2 YFSETQ. 60 Vbeta and 13 Jbeta primers were used in PCR. Assay used: immunoSEQ multiplex PCR; TCRdb lists only in-frame clones, some missing. The table has roughly 200,000 clones, around 82% seen once; the top ten hold under 3%. For this clone: Antigen unknown.

Study-level findings and limits: Roughly even sequencing depth across donors was the assumption behind the presence/absence analyses.

Sample: PBMCs. The chain recombines TRBV5-1 with TRBJ1-1; the D gene is possibly TRBD1 (6 bases). The source of this sequence is a woman in her thirties in good health and CMV-seronegative. The CDR3 DNA sequence: TGCGCCAGCCGATCTGGGACACCGAACACTGAAGCTTTCTTT. This sequence encodes CASRSGTPNTEAFF. Filled out from reference TRBV5-1 and TRBJ1-1, the complete variable domain reads KAGVTQTPRYLIKTRGQQVTLSCSPISGHRSVSWYQQTPGQGLQFLFEYFSETQRNKGNFPGRFSGRQFSNSRSEMNVSTLELGDSALYLCASRSGTPNTEAFFGQGTRLTVV.